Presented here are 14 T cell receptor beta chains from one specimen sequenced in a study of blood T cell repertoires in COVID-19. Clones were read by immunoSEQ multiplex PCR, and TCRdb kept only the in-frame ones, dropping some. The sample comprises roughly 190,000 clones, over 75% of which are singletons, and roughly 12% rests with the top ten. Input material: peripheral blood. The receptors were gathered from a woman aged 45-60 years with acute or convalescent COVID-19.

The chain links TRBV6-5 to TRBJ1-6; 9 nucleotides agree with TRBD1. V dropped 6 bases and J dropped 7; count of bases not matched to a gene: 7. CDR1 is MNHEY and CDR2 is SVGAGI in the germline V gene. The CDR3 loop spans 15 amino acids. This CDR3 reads CASSFQGTGNSPLHF. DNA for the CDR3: TGTGCCAGCAGCTTCCAAGGGACAGGGAATTCACCCCTCCACTTT.

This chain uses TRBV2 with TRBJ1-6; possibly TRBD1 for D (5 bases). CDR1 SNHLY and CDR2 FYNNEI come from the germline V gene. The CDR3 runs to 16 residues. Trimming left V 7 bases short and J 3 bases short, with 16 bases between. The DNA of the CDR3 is TGTGCCAGCATCGCGTCAGGGAACGACTATAATTCACCCCTCCACTTT. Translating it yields CASIASGNDYNSPLHF.

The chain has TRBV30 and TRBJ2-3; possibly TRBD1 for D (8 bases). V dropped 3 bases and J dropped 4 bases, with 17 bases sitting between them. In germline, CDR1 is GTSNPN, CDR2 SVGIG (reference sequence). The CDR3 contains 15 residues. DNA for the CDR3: TGTGCCTGGAGAGGACAGGGAGGGGGTCCAGATACGCAGTATTTT. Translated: CAWRGQGGGPDTQYF. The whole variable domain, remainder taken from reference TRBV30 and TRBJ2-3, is SQTIHQWPATLVQPVGSPLSLECTVEGTSNPNLYWYRQAAGRGLQLLFYSVGIGQISSEVPQNLSASRPQDRQFILSSKKLLLSDSGFYLCAWRGQGGGPDTQYFGPGTRLTVL.

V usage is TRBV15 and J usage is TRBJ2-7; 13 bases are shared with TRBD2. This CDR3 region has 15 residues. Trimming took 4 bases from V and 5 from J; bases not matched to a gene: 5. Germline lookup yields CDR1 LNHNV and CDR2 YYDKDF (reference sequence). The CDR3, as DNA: TGTGCCACCAGCATCGGACTAGCGGGAGCGAACGAGCAGTACTTC. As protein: CATSIGLAGANEQYF. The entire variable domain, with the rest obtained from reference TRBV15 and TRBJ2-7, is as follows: DAMVIQNPRYQVTQFGKPVTLSCSQTLNHNVMYWYQQKSSQAPKLLFHYYDKDFNNEADTPDNFQSRRPNTSFCFLDIRSPGLGDTAMYLCATSIGLAGANEQYFGPGTRLTVT.

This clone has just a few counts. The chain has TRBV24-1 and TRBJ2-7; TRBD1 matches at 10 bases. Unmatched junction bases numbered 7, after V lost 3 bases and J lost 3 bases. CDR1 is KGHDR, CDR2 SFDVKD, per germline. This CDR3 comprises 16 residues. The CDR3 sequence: CATSDPGTGANYEQYF. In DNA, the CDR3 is TGTGCCACCAGTGATCCAGGGACAGGGGCTAACTACGAGCAGTACTTC.

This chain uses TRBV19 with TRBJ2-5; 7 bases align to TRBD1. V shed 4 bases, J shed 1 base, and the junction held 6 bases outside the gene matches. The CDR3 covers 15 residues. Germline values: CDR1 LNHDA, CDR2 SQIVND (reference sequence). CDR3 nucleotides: TGTGCCAGTAGTACGGGACAGTGGGGCCAAGAGACCCAGTACTTC. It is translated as CASSTGQWGQETQYF.

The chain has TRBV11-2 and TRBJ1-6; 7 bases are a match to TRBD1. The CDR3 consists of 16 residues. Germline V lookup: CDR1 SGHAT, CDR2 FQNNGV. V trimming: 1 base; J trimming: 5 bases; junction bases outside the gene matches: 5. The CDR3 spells CASSLVTGQHNSPLHF. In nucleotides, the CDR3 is TGTGCCAGCAGCTTAGTTACGGGACAGCATAATTCACCCCTCCACTTT.

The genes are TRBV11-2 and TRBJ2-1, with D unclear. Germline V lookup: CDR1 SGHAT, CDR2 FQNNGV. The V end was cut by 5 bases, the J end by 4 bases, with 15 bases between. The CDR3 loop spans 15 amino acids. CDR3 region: CASSPERGTYNEQFF. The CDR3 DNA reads TGTGCCAGCAGCCCGGAGCGAGGAACTTACAATGAGCAGTTCTTC.

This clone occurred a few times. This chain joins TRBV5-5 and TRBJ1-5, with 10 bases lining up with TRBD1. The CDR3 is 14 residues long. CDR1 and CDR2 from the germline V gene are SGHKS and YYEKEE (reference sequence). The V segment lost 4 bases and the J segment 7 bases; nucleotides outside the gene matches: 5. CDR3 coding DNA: TGTGCCAGCAGCCATGGACAGGGGGGGCAGCCCCAGCATTTT. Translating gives CASSHGQGGQPQHF. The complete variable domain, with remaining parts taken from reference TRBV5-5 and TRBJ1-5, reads DAGVTQSPTHLIKTRGQQVTLRCSPISGHKSVSWYQQVLGQGPQFIFQYYEKEERGRGNFPDRFSARQFPNYSSELNVNALLLGDSALYLCASSHGQGGQPQHFGDGTRLSIL.

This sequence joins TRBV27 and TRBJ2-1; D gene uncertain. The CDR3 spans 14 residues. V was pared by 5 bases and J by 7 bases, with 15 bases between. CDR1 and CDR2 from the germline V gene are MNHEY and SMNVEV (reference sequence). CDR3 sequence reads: CASSPALRWNEQFF. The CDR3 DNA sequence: TGTGCCAGCAGTCCCGCCCTTCGGTGGAATGAGCAGTTCTTC.

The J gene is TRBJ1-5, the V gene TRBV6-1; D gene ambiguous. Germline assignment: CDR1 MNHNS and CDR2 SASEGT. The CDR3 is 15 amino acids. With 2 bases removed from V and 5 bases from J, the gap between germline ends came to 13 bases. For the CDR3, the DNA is TGTGCCAGCAGTGAACCGGGGAAAGGCGATCAGCCCCAGCATTTT. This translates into CASSEPGKGDQPQHF.

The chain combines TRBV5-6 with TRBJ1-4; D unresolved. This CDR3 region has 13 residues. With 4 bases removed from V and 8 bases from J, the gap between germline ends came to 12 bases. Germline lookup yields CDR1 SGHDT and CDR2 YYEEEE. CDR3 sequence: CASSPSFSEKLFF. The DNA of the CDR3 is TGTGCCAGCAGCCCTTCGTTCTCGGAAAAACTGTTTTTT.

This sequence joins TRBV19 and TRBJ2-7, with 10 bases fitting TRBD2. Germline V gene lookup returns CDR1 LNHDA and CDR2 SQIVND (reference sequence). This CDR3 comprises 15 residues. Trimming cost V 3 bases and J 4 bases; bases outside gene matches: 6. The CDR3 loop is CASSMFLAGAYEQYF. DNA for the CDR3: TGTGCCAGTAGTATGTTCCTAGCGGGAGCATACGAGCAGTACTTC.

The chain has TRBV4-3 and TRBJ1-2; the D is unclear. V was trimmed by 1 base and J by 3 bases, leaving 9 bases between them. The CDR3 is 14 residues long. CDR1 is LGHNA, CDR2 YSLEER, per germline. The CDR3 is CASSQGGSYYGYTF. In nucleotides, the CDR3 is TGCGCCAGCAGCCAAGGCGGGAGCTACTATGGCTACACCTTC.